The rows below give T cell receptor beta chains drawn from one sample of a study of blood T cells in healthy people across ages. MiXCR, applied by TCRdb to the 5' RACE reads, yields one record per CDR3 protein. The table lists 850,000 to 950,000 distinct CDR3 sequences, 29% of them singletons. The sequenced sample consisted of blood. Receptor source: a woman over 75 in good health. The conserved cysteine and the conserved F or W are not part of the CDR3 here. The order of the fields is CDR3 protein, J gene, V gene.

ASSYGPTPAKNIQY	TRBJ2-4	TRBV6-5
SVEGERYNEQY	TRBJ2-7	TRBV29-1
ASSVNFQRGGSNEQF	TRBJ2-1	TRBV6-2/TRBV6-3
ASSPGEYTEAF	TRBJ1-1	TRBV27
ASSPAGTRANYGYT	TRBJ1-2	TRBV7-2
ASSISSGGGLGTDTQY	TRBJ2-3	TRBV19
ASSQNGGATNEKLF	TRBJ1-4	TRBV4-2
ASSYSTSADTQY	TRBJ2-3	TRBV6-6
ASSQDTYYGYT	TRBJ1-2	TRBV3-1
SVSEKGARGPAF	TRBJ1-1	TRBV29-1
ASSQEKHSYYDYT	TRBJ1-2	TRBV4-3
ASSEGTSGGANTGELF	TRBJ2-2	TRBV25-1
ASGGGGSYNEQF	TRBJ2-1	TRBV7-2
ATSQSGANVLT	TRBJ2-6	TRBV24-1
SALTQETQY	TRBJ2-5	TRBV20-1
ASSQGTSPPETQY	TRBJ2-5	TRBV3-1
SARSDSFSNQPQH	TRBJ1-5	TRBV20-1
ASLGRRQGQETQY	TRBJ2-5	TRBV7-9
SARGGGTADTQY	TRBJ2-3	TRBV20-1
ASRSERGGLTGELF	TRBJ2-2	TRBV2
SARAWGQGAGEQY	TRBJ2-7	TRBV20-1
ASSAGTALANTGELF	TRBJ2-2	TRBV5-4
ASRPGQLNTEAF	TRBJ1-1	TRBV6-6
ASSLGGPRMSTDMQY	TRBJ2-3	TRBV12-3/TRBV12-4
ASSYGADNSPHEQY	TRBJ2-7	TRBV6-2/TRBV6-3